The present entry profiles one TCR beta chain with its context. The sample belongs to a study of T-cell memory formation after mild COVID-19. TCRdb re-called the 5' RACE reads with MiXCR, one entry per CDR3 protein. The sample lists approximately 560,000 distinct CDR3 sequences, approximately 15% occurring once. Germline CDR1 SEHNR, CDR2 FQNEAQ (reference sequence). This CDR3 is 13 amino acids long. Trimming cost V 1 base and J 6 bases, with 9 bases left between them. The sequence was obtained from an adult woman who had mild COVID-19 (a few samples of this study predate the infection). Cell type and time point are not known. Specimen: PBMCs or a T cell subset sorted from them (not recorded which). The chain combines TRBV7-9 with TRBJ1-1; D ambiguous. The CDR3 DNA follows: TGTGCCAGCAGCTTAGAGGGTTTCGCTGAAGCTTTCTTT. Its protein is CASSLEGFAEAFF.